This T cell receptor beta chain was recovered during a study of early T cells in non-severe SARS-CoV-2 infection. About the research overall: Whole-blood bulk RNA, unsorted, was sequenced, and chains were unpaired.

Trimming shortened V by 7 bases and J by 0 bases, and 12 bases separated the two germline ends. The CDR3 length is 14 residues. Germline V gives CDR1 MNHNY, CDR2 SVGAGI (reference sequence). Whole-study results and caveats: VDJdb matching skewed toward anti-spike CD8 responses, missing private and CD4 specificities.

This clonotype was recorded many times. The antigen is undetermined. In the library, individual cDNA molecules carried attached unique molecular identifiers. TCRdb re-derived calls from the 5' RACE reads in MiXCR, one entry per CDR3 protein. The profile shows 30,000 to 45,000 distinct CDR3 sequences, less than 7% of them singletons. Source: whole blood, taken at baseline. The sequence came from an adult who was a healthcare worker with PCR-confirmed SARS-CoV-2 infection or an uninfected control (not recorded which). V gene TRBV6-6 combines with J gene TRBJ1-1; D gene ambiguous. Written as DNA, the CDR3 is TGTGCCAGCACTCCCCAATTGGTGAACACTGAAGCTTTCTTT. Its protein product is CASTPQLVNTEAFF.